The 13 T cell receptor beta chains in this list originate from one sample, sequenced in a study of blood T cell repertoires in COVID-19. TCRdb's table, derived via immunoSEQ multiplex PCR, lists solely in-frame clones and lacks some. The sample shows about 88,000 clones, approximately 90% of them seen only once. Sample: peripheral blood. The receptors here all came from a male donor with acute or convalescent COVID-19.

The CDR3 region is CASSPGQGVYNEQFF. CDR3 DNA sequence: TGTGCCAGCAGTCCGGGACAGGGGGTCTACAATGAGCAGTTCTTC. The chain employs TRBV6-5 and TRBJ2-1, with 11 bases aligning to TRBD1. V trimming: 5 bases; J trimming: 3 bases; junction bases outside the gene matches: 3. This CDR3 is built from 15 residues. The germline gives CDR1 MNHEY, CDR2 SVGAGI.

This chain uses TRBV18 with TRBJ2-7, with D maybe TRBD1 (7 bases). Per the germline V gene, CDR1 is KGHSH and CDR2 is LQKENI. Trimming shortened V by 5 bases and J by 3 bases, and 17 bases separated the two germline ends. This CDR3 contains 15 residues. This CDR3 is CASSVGGGGLYEQYF. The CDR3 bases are TGTGCCAGCTCAGTAGGAGGAGGGGGCCTCTACGAGCAGTACTTC.

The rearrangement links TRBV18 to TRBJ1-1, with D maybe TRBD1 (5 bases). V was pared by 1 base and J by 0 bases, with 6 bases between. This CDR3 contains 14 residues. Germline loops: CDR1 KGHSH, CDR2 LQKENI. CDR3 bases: TGTGCCAGCTCACCACGGACATTGAACACTGAAGCTTTCTTT. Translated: CASSPRTLNTEAFF.

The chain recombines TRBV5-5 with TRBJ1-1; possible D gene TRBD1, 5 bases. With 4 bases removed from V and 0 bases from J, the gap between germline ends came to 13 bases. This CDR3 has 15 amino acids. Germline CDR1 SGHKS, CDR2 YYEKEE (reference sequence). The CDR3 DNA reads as TGTGCCAGCAGCCGCCAGGGTACCATGAACACTGAAGCTTTCTTT. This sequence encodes CASSRQGTMNTEAFF.

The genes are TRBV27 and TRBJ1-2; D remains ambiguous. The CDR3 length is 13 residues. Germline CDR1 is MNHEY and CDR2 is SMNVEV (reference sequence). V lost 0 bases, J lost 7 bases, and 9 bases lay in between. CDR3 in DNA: TGTGCCAGCAGTTTATCGTTCCTAGGTGGCTACACCTTC. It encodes CASSLSFLGGYTF.

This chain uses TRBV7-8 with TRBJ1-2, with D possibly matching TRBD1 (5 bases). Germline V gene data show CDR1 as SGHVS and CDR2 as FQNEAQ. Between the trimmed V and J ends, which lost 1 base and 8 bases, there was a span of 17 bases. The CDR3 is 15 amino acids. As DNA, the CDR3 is TGTGCCAGCAGCTTAGGGTCGGCAGGGAGGATCGGCTACACCTTC. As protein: CASSLGSAGRIGYTF.

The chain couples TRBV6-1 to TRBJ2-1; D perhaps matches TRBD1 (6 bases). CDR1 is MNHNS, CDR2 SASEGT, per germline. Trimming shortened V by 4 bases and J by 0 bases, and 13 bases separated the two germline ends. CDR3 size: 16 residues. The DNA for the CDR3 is TGTGCCAGCAGTGCCCGCCGAGGGGGCTCCTACAATGAGCAGTTCTTC. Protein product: CASSARRGGSYNEQFF.

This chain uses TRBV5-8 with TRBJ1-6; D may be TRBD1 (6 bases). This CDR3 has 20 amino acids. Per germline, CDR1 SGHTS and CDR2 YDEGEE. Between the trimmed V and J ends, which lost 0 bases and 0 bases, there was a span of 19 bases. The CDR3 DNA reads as TGTGCCAGCAGCTTGGGGGGGGGTCTTGACAGGAGCTCCTATAATTCACCCCTCCACTTT. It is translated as CASSLGGGLDRSSYNSPLHF. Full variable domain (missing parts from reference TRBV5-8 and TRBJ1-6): EAGVTQSPTHLIKTRGQQATLRCSPISGHTSVYWYQQALGLGLQFLLWYDEGEERNRGNFPPRFSGRQFPNYSSELNVNALELEDSALYLCASSLGGGLDRSSYNSPLHFGNGTRLTVT.

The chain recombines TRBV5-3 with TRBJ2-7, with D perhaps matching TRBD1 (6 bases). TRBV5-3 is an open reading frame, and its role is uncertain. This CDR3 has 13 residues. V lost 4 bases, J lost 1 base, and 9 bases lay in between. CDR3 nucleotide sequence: TGTGCCAGAAGCCCCGACAGGTCCTACGAGCAGTACTTC. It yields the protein CARSPDRSYEQYF.

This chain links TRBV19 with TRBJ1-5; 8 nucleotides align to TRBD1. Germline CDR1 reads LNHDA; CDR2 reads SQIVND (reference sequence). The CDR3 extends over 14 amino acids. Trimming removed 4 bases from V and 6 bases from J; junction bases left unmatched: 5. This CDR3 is CASSNGQGGQPQHF. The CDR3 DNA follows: TGTGCCAGTAGTAATGGACAGGGCGGTCAGCCCCAGCATTTT. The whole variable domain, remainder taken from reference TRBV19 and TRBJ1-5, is DGGITQSPKYLFRKEGQNVTLSCEQNLNHDAMYWYRQDPGQGLRLIYYSQIVNDFQKGDIAEGYSVSREKKESFPLTVTSAQKNPTAFYLCASSNGQGGQPQHFGDGTRLSIL.

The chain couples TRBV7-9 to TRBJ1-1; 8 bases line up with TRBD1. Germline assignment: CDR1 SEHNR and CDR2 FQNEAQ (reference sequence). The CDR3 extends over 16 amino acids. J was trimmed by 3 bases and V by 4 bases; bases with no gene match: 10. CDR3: CASSSTNRGWDTEAFF. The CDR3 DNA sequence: TGTGCCAGCAGCTCGACGAACAGGGGGTGGGACACTGAAGCTTTCTTT. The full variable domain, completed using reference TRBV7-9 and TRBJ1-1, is DTGVSQNPRHKITKRGQNVTFRCDPISEHNRLYWYRQTLGQGPEFLTYFQNEAQLEKSRLLSDRFSAERPKGSFSTLEIQRTEQGDSAMYLCASSSTNRGWDTEAFFGQGTRLTVV.

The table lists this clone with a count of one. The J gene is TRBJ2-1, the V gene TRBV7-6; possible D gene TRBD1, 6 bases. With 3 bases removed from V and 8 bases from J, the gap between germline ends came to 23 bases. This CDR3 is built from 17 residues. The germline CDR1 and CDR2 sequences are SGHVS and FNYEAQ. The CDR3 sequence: CASSLIPDRGGNDEQFF. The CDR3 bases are TGTGCCAGCAGCTTGATCCCTGACCGAGGGGGTAACGATGAGCAGTTCTTC.

The CDR3 DNA reads TGTGCCAGCAGCCCGCGGAGGCCCGGGAATGAGCAGTTCTTC. It codes for CASSPRRPGNEQFF. The V gene is TRBV7-2, the J gene TRBJ2-1, with D possibly matching TRBD2 (5 bases). The CDR3 has 14 residues. Trimming cost V 5 bases and J 7 bases, with 15 bases left between them. CDR1 SGHTA and CDR2 FQGNSA come from the germline V gene. The full variable domain, rest sourced from reference TRBV7-2 and TRBJ2-1, is GAGVSQSPSNKVTEKGKDVELRCDPISGHTALYWYRQSLGQGLEFLIYFQGNSAPDKSGLPSDRFSAERTGGSVSTLTIQRTQQEDSAVYLCASSPRRPGNEQFFGPGTRLTVL.